The 22 T cell receptor beta chains below come from one sample, sequenced in a study of blood T cell repertoires in COVID-19. Measured with immunoSEQ multiplex PCR; TCRdb has only the in-frame clones, and not every one. The sample yields about 79,000 clones, around 89% seen once. The sample comprised peripheral blood. Receptor source: a man between 65 and 85 years old with active or convalescent COVID-19.

V usage is TRBV6-6 and J usage is TRBJ2-5; D is ambiguous. There are 12 residues in the CDR3. Deletions cut 6 bases from V and 4 bases from J, with 9 bases between. Per the germline V gene, CDR1 is MNHNY and CDR2 is SVGAGI (reference sequence). CDR3 bases: TGTGCCAGCAGCGGAGTGGGAGAGACCCAGTACTTC. It codes for CASSGVGETQYF.

This clone was seen only once. The genes are TRBV6-4 and TRBJ1-1; D may be TRBD1 (5 bases). V lost 0 bases and J lost 7, with 12 bases in between. This CDR3 spans 14 amino acids. The germline V gene encodes CDR1 MRHNA and CDR2 SNTAGT. The CDR3 protein is CASSDSITGGEAFF. The CDR3 DNA follows: TGTGCCAGCAGTGACTCAATCACGGGGGGTGAAGCTTTCTTT.

V usage is TRBV28 and J usage is TRBJ2-3, with 8 positions matching TRBD2. Trimming took 6 bases from V and 3 from J; bases not matched to a gene: 5. The CDR3 totals 14 residues. Germline V gene sequence: CDR1 MDHEN, CDR2 SYDVKM. The CDR3 DNA reads as TGTGCCAGCAGCCCGGGGGGGAGAACAGATACGCAGTATTTT. Its translation is CASSPGGRTDTQYF.

The chain couples TRBV27 to TRBJ2-3; D uncertain. This CDR3 has 17 residues. V lost 3 bases to trimming and J lost 2 bases, with 18 bases between them. Per the germline V gene, CDR1 is MNHEY and CDR2 is SMNVEV (reference sequence). Here the CDR3 DNA reads TGTGCCAGCAGTTTTAGGCGCCTCGTGAGCGCCACAGATACGCAGTATTTT. This sequence encodes CASSFRRLVSATDTQYF.

This clone was detected once. The chain has TRBV5-1 and TRBJ2-5, with 7 positions matching TRBD1. V shed 1 base and J 1 base; nucleotides not matched to a gene: 4. Germline lookup yields CDR1 SGHRS and CDR2 YFSETQ. CDR3 length: 15 amino acids. The CDR3 here is CASSLRQGLQETQYF. Here the CDR3 DNA reads TGCGCCAGCAGCTTGAGACAGGGCCTCCAAGAGACCCAGTACTTC.

This chain links TRBV6-1 with TRBJ2-7, with D perhaps matching TRBD2 (6 bases). Germline V CDR1 and CDR2: MNHNS, SASEGT. This CDR3 is 16 amino acids long. Trimming pared 2 bases from V and 0 bases from J, leaving 14 bases between. For the CDR3, the DNA is TGTGCCAGCAGTGAATTTGGGGGGTCGACCTCCTACGAGCAGTACTTC. Protein product: CASSEFGGSTSYEQYF.

This chain joins TRBV28 and TRBJ1-1; 7 bases match TRBD1. The CDR3 is made up of 14 amino acids. The germline CDR1 and CDR2 sequences are MDHEN and SYDVKM. Trimming removed 6 bases from V and 5 bases from J; junction bases left unmatched: 9. CDR3 protein: CASSTYRGWTEAFF. DNA for the CDR3: TGTGCCAGCAGCACCTACAGGGGCTGGACTGAAGCTTTCTTT.

This clone was found once. The chain combines TRBV10-3 with TRBJ1-1; maybe TRBD1 (5 bases). V was pared by 7 bases and J by 2 bases, with 11 bases between. Germline V gene sequence: CDR1 ENHRY, CDR2 SYGVKD. This CDR3 has 13 amino acids. DNA of the CDR3: TGTGCCATCATGGGACTTAAAAACACTGAAGCTTTCTTT. Amino acids: CAIMGLKNTEAFF.

This chain links TRBV18 with TRBJ2-2; TRBD2 matches 9 bases. Germline CDR1 is KGHSH and CDR2 is LQKENI. This CDR3 is 17 amino acids long. The V gene end was trimmed by 1 base and the J gene end by 6 bases; junction bases not matched to a gene: 9. Written as DNA, the CDR3 is TGTGCCAGCTCACCACGAACCATAGCGGGAGCCCCCGGGGAGCTGTTTTTT. Protein sequence: CASSPRTIAGAPGELFF.

This chain joins TRBV7-9 and TRBJ2-7, with D maybe TRBD1 (7 bases). The V gene's germline CDR1 is SEHNR and CDR2 FQNEAQ (reference sequence). Trimming pared 5 bases from V and 6 bases from J, leaving 23 bases between. This CDR3 has 16 residues. This CDR3 reads CASSPMGGRGLSEQYF. In DNA, the CDR3 is TGTGCCAGCAGCCCGATGGGGGGCAGGGGGTTATCCGAGCAGTACTTC.

The genes are TRBV4-1 and TRBJ1-5, with a weak D call TRBD1 (5 bases). Germline-derived CDR1 and CDR2 are MGHRA and YSYEKL. The CDR3 runs to 15 residues. Trimming cost V 0 bases and J 2 bases, with 8 bases left between them. CDR3 sequence reads: CASSQDLGGNQPQHF. The CDR3 DNA reads TGCGCCAGCAGCCAAGATCTAGGGGGCAATCAGCCCCAGCATTTT.

The rearrangement links TRBV28 to TRBJ2-2; the D gene is possibly TRBD2 (5 bases). The CDR3 is made up of 14 amino acids. Germline CDR1 is MDHEN and CDR2 is SYDVKM. The V and J ends lost 9 bases and 4 bases respectively, with 15 bases between them. The CDR3 DNA sequence: TGTGCCAGTACGGGGAATCAGGTCACCGGGGAGCTGTTTTTT. It translates to CASTGNQVTGELFF.

The chain uses TRBV4-3 and TRBJ2-7; perhaps TRBD1 as D (6 bases). This CDR3 spans 11 amino acids. Germline V CDR1 and CDR2: LGHNA, YSLEER. Trimming removed 8 bases at V and 6 bases at J, with 11 bases between. This chain's CDR3 is CASQGLLEQYF. The CDR3 DNA reads as TGCGCCAGCCAGGGGCTACTCGAGCAGTACTTC.

This rearrangement joins TRBV7-8 to TRBJ1-4, with a possible D match to TRBD1 (6 bases). The CDR3 length is 16 residues. Germline V lookup: CDR1 SGHVS, CDR2 FQNEAQ. V was cut by 1 base and J by 5 bases, with 14 bases left in between. DNA for the CDR3: TGTGCCAGCAGCTTAGGACCGGGGGGCGTAAATGAAAAACTGTTTTTT. It is translated as CASSLGPGGVNEKLFF.

This rearrangement joins TRBV19 to TRBJ1-1, with D perhaps TRBD1 (5 bases). Germline assignment: CDR1 LNHDA and CDR2 SQIVND (reference sequence). The CDR3 is 17 residues long. V was cut by 0 bases and J by 4 bases, with 18 bases left in between. For the CDR3, the DNA is TGTGCCAGTAGTATAGACAACCCCCGTGGCAGGGTCACTGAAGCTTTCTTT. Translated: CASSIDNPRGRVTEAFF.

The genes are TRBV5-1 and TRBJ2-5, with TRBD2 matching 8 bases. V gave up 0 bases and J gave up 2 bases; unmatched junction bases: 3. The germline V gene has CDR1 SGHRS and CDR2 YFSETQ. This CDR3 is 15 amino acids long. This CDR3 reads CASSLVPGGQETQYF. The CDR3 region has the DNA TGCGCCAGCAGCTTGGTACCGGGAGGGCAAGAGACCCAGTACTTC.

The V gene is TRBV10-3, the J gene TRBJ2-3; D is ambiguous. The CDR3 is made up of 12 amino acids. The V end was cut by 9 bases, the J end by 0 bases, with 7 bases between. Looked up from germline, CDR1 is ENHRY and CDR2 is SYGVKD. The CDR3 sequence: CAIAHSTDTQYF. For the CDR3, the DNA is TGTGCCATAGCCCATAGCACAGATACGCAGTATTTT.

The chain employs TRBV11-2 and TRBJ2-1; D not resolved. V lost 1 base, J lost 12 bases, and 7 bases lay in between. In germline, CDR1 is SGHAT, CDR2 FQNNGV. CDR3 length: 11 residues. CDR3 sequence (DNA): TGTGCCAGCAGCTTAGTGTCCAGGCAGTTCTTC. Amino acid sequence: CASSLVSRQFF.

V is TRBV7-9 and J is TRBJ2-5; D is uncertain. Per germline, CDR1 SEHNR and CDR2 FQNEAQ (reference sequence). This CDR3 has 15 amino acids. With 1 base removed from V and 5 bases from J, the gap between germline ends came to 14 bases. The CDR3 nucleotides are TGTGCCAGCAGCTTAGTGTCCACTGTCGGGGAGACCCAGTACTTC. Amino acids: CASSLVSTVGETQYF.

The CDR3 nucleotides read TGTGCCTGGGCGAGACAGACCCCCTACGAGCAGTACTTC. This gives the protein CAWARQTPYEQYF. The chain uses TRBV30 and TRBJ2-7; a possible D gene is TRBD1 (5 bases). This CDR3 has 13 residues. In germline, CDR1 is GTSNPN, CDR2 SVGIG (reference sequence). The germline V and J ends were trimmed by 5 bases and 2 bases, with 13 bases remaining between them.

A few counts support this clone. This chain links TRBV4-1 with TRBJ1-6; TRBD1 agrees at 7 bases. With 3 bases clipped from V and 6 bases from J, the junction kept 2 bases outside the gene matches. CDR3 length: 14 amino acids. Germline-derived CDR1 and CDR2 are MGHRA and YSYEKL. This CDR3 reads CASSQGQSNSPLHF. DNA for the CDR3: TGCGCCAGCAGCCAGGGACAGAGTAATTCACCCCTCCACTTT.

This rearrangement joins TRBV9 to TRBJ1-2, with 9 positions matching TRBD1. Germline CDR1 is SGDLS and CDR2 is YYNGEE. The junction had 10 bases not matched to a gene; V was cut back by 2 bases and J by 8 bases. This CDR3 is built from 15 residues. In DNA, the CDR3 is TGTGCCAGCAGCGTTCGACTACAGGGGGCGGAAGGCTACACCTTC. It encodes CASSVRLQGAEGYTF. The full variable domain, completed using reference TRBV9 and TRBJ1-2, is DSGVTQTPKHLITATGQRVTLRCSPRSGDLSVYWYQQSLDQGLQFLIQYYNGEERAKGNILERFSAQQFPDLHSELNLSSLELGDSALYFCASSVRLQGAEGYTFGSGTRLTVV.